Sequencing of this TCR beta chain was carried out in a study of memory CD4+ T cells and cytomegalovirus serostatus (dated by TCRdb to the late 2010s). Regarding the complete study: A total of about 35 healthy Belgian adults, of whom 9 were CMV seropositive and some 24 were CMV seronegative, were included in the cohort. The study sequenced CD4+ memory TCRbeta repertoires of a Belgian cohort with known cytomegalovirus serostatus to replicate a published TCR-based CMV serostatus classifier. Results and caveats for the whole study, not just this receptor: Of 164 previously reported CMV-associated TCRbeta sequences, about 68 appeared in the CD4+ memory repertoires, each in one to five individuals. A median bootstrapped AUC of almost 0.96 with a 95% CI of 0.76-1.00 was achieved on the Belgian cohort by the original-framework classifier. CMV serostatus prediction reached a median bootstrapped AUC of roughly 0.96 with the original framework and 0.91 with a US-trained random forest. Unlike the original study, which covered naive and memory CD4+ and CD8+ populations, the Belgian study sequenced only CD4+CD45RO+ memory cells. The results were interpreted as suggesting that the CMV-associated TCR signature is mostly present in the CD4+ memory repertoire.

The Quick-DNA Microprep Kit was used to extract genomic DNA from the sorted cells. Amplification of TCRbeta DNA was done with the immunoSEQ hsTCRbeta kit, following the protocol from the manufacturer. An Illumina MiSeq instrument was used to sequence the TCRbeta libraries. The source study handled its data this way. Once out-of-frame sequences had been removed, millions of distinct TCRbeta sequences were left, which works out to an average of roughly 64,000 per individual. Each individual was scored by the count of 164 previously reported CMV-associated TCRbeta sequences and the total productive distinct TCRbeta count. A beta-binomial model was reimplemented in Python, and scikit-learn random forests with default parameters were trained on US cohort data. On the Belgian cohort, classifier performance was reported as the median AUC, along with percentile confidence intervals, across 10,000 bootstrap iterations. Entries here come from immuneACCESS through TCRdb and include only in-frame sequences with V and J called. Some clones fail to appear in such tables; in the studies checked, an unresolved V gene covers under half of the shortfall, and the cause of the remainder is unknown. V, J and clone size derive from that table, while D and trimming were established from the DNA sequence. This sample gives 25,000 to 35,000 clones in total; about 76% of them show up just once. 0.5% to 0.65% of the sample is taken by the ten largest.

Single viable CD3+CD4+CD8-CD45RO+ cells were sorted as memory CD4+ T cells on a FACSAria II. CMV serostatus was assessed using a Roche Elecsys assay, by which serum IgG against CMV pp150, pp28, p38 and p52 was detected. After the samples were thawed, total CD4+ T cells were enriched through positive selection using CD4 magnetic microbeads. The samples came from a different study that was designed specifically to examine the CD4+ T cell memory repertoire. Peripheral blood mononuclear cells were isolated and cryopreserved following standard operating procedures; serum was stored at -80 °C. The staining used CD3-PerCP (BW264/56), CD4-APC (RPA-T4), CD45RO-PE (UCHT1) and CD8-Pacific Orange (3B5) antibodies, and Sytox blue was used to exclude non-viable cells. Including cysteine and phenylalanine, the CDR3 has 15 amino acids. Only the CDR3 region is kept as DNA, spanning 45 bases read in frame from base 1. CDR1 and CDR2, looked up from the germline V gene (reference sequence), are SSHAT and FNYEAQ.

Comments on this clone: Its cognate antigen has yet to be identified. A read error may produce the germline difference seen at one junction end.

Source material: memory CD4+ T cells from blood. The chain employs TRBV7-7 and TRBJ2-5, and TRBD1 may be the D gene, going by 6 matching bases. The clonotype comes from an adult in good health and CMV-seronegative. Some clones in this sample may be carry-over from other donors' samples. The DNA is as follows: TGTGCTAGCAGCTTAGAGGGCAGGGGCCAAGAGACCCAGTACTTC. Its protein is CASSLEGRGQETQYF.